Shown below are 32 T cell receptor beta chains from a single sample sequenced in a study of shared clonotypes between healthy human individuals. The method was immunoSEQ multiplex PCR; TCRdb's version includes in-frame clones alone and lacks a portion of them. The table includes roughly 2.5 million clones, 85% to 95% detected once. The sample comprised naive CD4+ T cells sorted from blood. Noted subset: CD45RA+ positively selected. All receptors come from a man between 18 and 35 years old in good health.

V usage is TRBV4-1 and J usage is TRBJ2-3, with D uncertain. Germline CDR1 MGHRA, CDR2 YSYEKL. Between the trimmed V and J ends, which lost 4 bases and 2 bases, there was a span of 16 bases. The CDR3 length is 16 residues. The CDR3 region is CASSPGSHRYTDTQYF. The CDR3, as DNA: TGCGCCAGCAGCCCTGGGTCGCACAGATACACAGATACGCAGTATTTT.

This chain joins TRBV5-1 and TRBJ1-1; D call uncertain. V lost 7 bases, J lost 0 bases, and 7 bases lay in between. CDR1 is SGHRS and CDR2 is YFSETQ in the germline V gene. CDR3 length: 12 residues. The CDR3 loop is CASGVMNTEAFF. Here the CDR3 DNA reads TGCGCCAGCGGAGTAATGAACACTGAAGCTTTCTTT.

For this clone: This same CDR3 is encoded by further DNA sequences in the sample. The CDR3 loop reads CASRGRNTGELFF. The CDR3 DNA follows: TGTGCCAGCAGGGGGCGGAACACCGGGGAGCTGTTTTTT. The chain joins TRBV6-5 to TRBJ2-2, with D possibly matching TRBD1 (5 bases). CDR1 MNHEY and CDR2 SVGAGI come from the germline V gene. CDR3 length: 13 residues. The V end lost 6 bases, the J end lost 1 base, and 6 bases lay between the germline ends.

The chain carries TRBV6-6 and TRBJ1-6; 8 nucleotides match TRBD1. The CDR3 consists of 15 residues. CDR1 and CDR2 (germline): MNHNY, SVGAGI (reference sequence). The junction had 6 bases not matched to a gene; V was cut back by 5 bases and J by 6 bases. In nucleotides, the CDR3 is TGTGCCAGCAGTGCCCGGGACAGGCGTAATTCACCCCTCCACTTT. Translated, it gives CASSARDRRNSPLHF.

The CDR3 nucleotides read TGTGCCATCAGTGATTCAAACACGGGAGATGAGCAGTTCTTC. Amino acid sequence: CAISDSNTGDEQFF. The chain uses TRBV10-3 and TRBJ2-1; TRBD2 is a possible D gene (6 bases). Germline loops: CDR1 ENHRY, CDR2 SYGVKD. This CDR3 has 14 amino acids. The V and J ends lost 3 bases and 8 bases respectively, with 14 bases between them.

To note about this clone: The sample holds other DNA sequences that translate to the same CDR3. The chain combines TRBV6-1 with TRBJ1-2; D remains unclear. Germline V gives CDR1 MNHNS, CDR2 SASEGT. V shed 1 base and J shed 5 bases, with 11 bases lying between them. The CDR3 totals 14 residues. The chain's CDR3 is CASSEGGGPYGYTF. CDR3 in DNA: TGTGCCAGCAGTGAAGGCGGCGGTCCATATGGCTACACCTTC.

On this clone: This sample also contains other DNA sequences that code for the same CDR3. This chain links TRBV2 with TRBJ2-3; D is uncertain. Per the germline V gene, CDR1 is SNHLY and CDR2 is FYNNEI. The length of the CDR3 is 14 residues. With 4 bases removed from V and 6 bases from J, the gap between germline ends came to 14 bases. The CDR3 region has the DNA TGTGCCAGCAGTGTAGGGCGTTCGACTGATACGCAGTATTTT. Translating it yields CASSVGRSTDTQYF. The whole variable domain, filled in from reference TRBV2 and TRBJ2-3, reads EPEVTQTPSHQVTQMGQEVILRCVPISNHLYFYWYRQILGQKVEFLVSFYNNEISEKSEIFDDQFSVERPDGSNFTLKIRSTKLEDSAMYFCASSVGRSTDTQYFGPGTRLTVL.

This clone was seen a few times. CDR3 in amino acids: CASETDRNNSPLHF. CDR3 DNA sequence: TGTGCCAGCGAGACGGACAGAAATAATTCACCCCTCCACTTT. The V call is TRBV6-1, the J call TRBJ1-6, with D possibly matching TRBD1 (6 bases). The V gene's germline CDR1 is MNHNS and CDR2 SASEGT. CDR3 length: 14 amino acids. V gave up 8 bases and J gave up 5 bases, with 13 bases separating them.

The chain carries TRBV10-2 and TRBJ1-5, with a weak D call TRBD1 (6 bases). V shed 6 bases and J shed 5 bases, with 23 bases lying between them. Germline V gene sequence: CDR1 WSHSY, CDR2 SAAADI. The CDR3 loop spans 17 amino acids. The CDR3: CASSDSLTGLMHQPQHF. The CDR3 DNA sequence: TGCGCCAGCAGCGACTCCCTGACAGGCCTGATGCATCAGCCCCAGCATTTT.

V and J are TRBV5-6 and TRBJ2-7; 8 positions match TRBD2. The CDR3 has 19 amino acids. V was pared by 2 bases and J by 6 bases, with 22 bases of the junction left unmatched. Germline CDR1 and CDR2: SGHDT and YYEEEE. CDR3 sequence reads: CASSFYSASVLAGIGEQYF. The CDR3 region has the DNA TGTGCCAGCAGCTTCTACAGCGCATCTGTCTTAGCGGGGATCGGCGAGCAGTACTTC.

The V and J genes are TRBV5-6 and TRBJ2-3; D ambiguous. The germline V gene has CDR1 SGHDT and CDR2 YYEEEE. This CDR3 spans 13 amino acids. V lost 6 bases and J lost 2, with 10 bases in between. The CDR3 sequence is CASNSQVTDTQYF. The CDR3 DNA reads as TGTGCCAGCAACTCCCAAGTCACAGATACGCAGTATTTT.

V gene TRBV6-6 combines with J gene TRBJ2-1, with 7 bases lining up with TRBD2. The germline CDR1 and CDR2 sequences are MNHNY and SVGAGI (reference sequence). The CDR3 has 16 amino acids. The junction had 9 bases not matched to a gene; V was cut back by 0 bases and J by 7 bases. The CDR3 DNA reads TGTGCCAGCAGTTACTCGAACCAGCGGGGTAAGAATGAGCAGTTCTTC. It yields the protein CASSYSNQRGKNEQFF.

The chain joins TRBV5-6 to TRBJ2-7; the D gene could be TRBD1 or TRBD2 (6 bases each). The CDR3 is 14 residues long. Trimming stripped 3 bases from V and 6 bases from J, with 16 bases between. Germline assignment: CDR1 SGHDT and CDR2 YYEEEE. CDR3 sequence: CASSWGAGAFEQYF. The CDR3 nucleotides read TGTGCCAGCAGCTGGGGGGCTGGGGCTTTCGAGCAGTACTTC.

About this clone itself: The same CDR3 can be traced to other DNA sequences in this sample. V gene TRBV19 combines with J gene TRBJ1-6; TRBD1 matches at 7 bases. This CDR3 is built from 12 residues. CDR1 LNHDA and CDR2 SQIVND come from the germline V gene (reference sequence). With 8 bases clipped from V and 8 bases from J, the junction kept 3 bases outside the gene matches. The CDR3 region is CASRTGDSPLHF. The CDR3 nucleotides are TGTGCCAGTCGGACAGGTGATTCACCCCTCCACTTT.

V is TRBV11-2 and J is TRBJ2-7, with D possibly matching TRBD2 (5 bases). The CDR3 totals 13 residues. Per the germline V gene, CDR1 is SGHAT and CDR2 is FQNNGV. V lost 5 bases and J lost 3, with 11 bases in between. Written as DNA, the CDR3 is TGTGCCAGCAGCCTAGCTAGGGTCTACGAGCAGTACTTC. This encodes CASSLARVYEQYF.

With respect to this clone: Within the sample, other DNA sequences also encode this same CDR3. V gene TRBV7-9 combines with J gene TRBJ2-3; D remains unclear. With 0 bases removed from V and 3 bases from J, the gap between germline ends came to 4 bases. Germline V gives CDR1 SEHNR, CDR2 FQNEAQ (reference sequence). The CDR3 contains 13 residues. CDR3 sequence reads: CASSLASTDTQYF. The CDR3 DNA sequence: TGTGCCAGCAGCTTAGCATCAACAGATACGCAGTATTTT. Using reference TRBV7-9 and TRBJ2-3 for the parts outside the CDR3, the full variable domain is DTGVSQNPRHKITKRGQNVTFRCDPISEHNRLYWYRQTLGQGPEFLTYFQNEAQLEKSRLLSDRFSAERPKGSFSTLEIQRTEQGDSAMYLCASSLASTDTQYFGPGTRLTVL.

The V call is TRBV10-2, the J call TRBJ2-7; 10 bases line up with TRBD2. This CDR3 is 14 amino acids long. The junction had 8 bases not matched to a gene; V was cut back by 7 bases and J by 5 bases. CDR1 WSHSY and CDR2 SAAADI come from the germline V gene. The CDR3 region is CASTGAGGPHEQYF. The CDR3 nucleotides are TGCGCCAGCACAGGAGCGGGAGGGCCCCACGAGCAGTACTTC.

J is TRBJ2-3 and V is TRBV5-1, with 12 positions matching TRBD2. Germline loops: CDR1 SGHRS, CDR2 YFSETQ. The length of the CDR3 is 16 residues. Trimming at V came to 4 bases and at J to 3 bases, leaving 6 bases not matched to a gene. The CDR3: CASSVSSGGATDTQYF. In DNA, the CDR3 is TGCGCCAGCAGCGTGTCTAGCGGGGGGGCGACAGATACGCAGTATTTT.

The chain joins TRBV7-6 to TRBJ1-4; tentatively, D is TRBD1 (5 bases). V was trimmed by 5 bases and J by 8 bases, leaving 12 bases between them. The germline V gene encodes CDR1 SGHVS and CDR2 FNYEAQ. The CDR3 covers 13 residues. CDR3 bases: TGTGCCAGCAGCGCTAGACAGCAAGAAAAACTGTTTTTT. This sequence encodes CASSARQQEKLFF.

In its sample, this clone was seen a few times. V gene TRBV29-1 combines with J gene TRBJ1-5, with D unclear. The CDR3 has 13 amino acids. V gave up 3 bases and J gave up 6 bases, with 12 bases separating them. The V gene's germline CDR1 is SQVTM and CDR2 ANQGSEA. CDR3 sequence (DNA): TGCAGCGTTGATGACGGGAACAGTCAGCCCCAGCATTTT. It is translated as CSVDDGNSQPQHF. The full variable domain, completed using reference TRBV29-1 and TRBJ1-5, is SAVISQKPSRDICQRGTSLTIQCQVDSQVTMMFWYRQQPGQSLTLIATANQGSEATYESGFVIDKFPISRPNLTFSTLTVSNMSPEDSSIYLCSVDDGNSQPQHFGDGTRLSIL.

This clone has just one count. The V and J genes are TRBV7-8 and TRBJ1-5; D remains ambiguous. V shed 0 bases and J shed 2 bases, with 11 bases lying between them. Germline V gene sequence: CDR1 SGHVS, CDR2 FQNEAQ. The CDR3 is made up of 16 amino acids. CDR3 sequence reads: CASSLAPPEGNQPQHF. The CDR3 DNA follows: TGTGCCAGCAGCTTAGCCCCCCCTGAGGGCAATCAGCCCCAGCATTTT.

This rearrangement joins TRBV5-1 to TRBJ2-7; TRBD1 is a possible D gene (6 bases). Per germline, CDR1 SGHRS and CDR2 YFSETQ. This CDR3 has 13 residues. Trimming took off 4 bases at V and 2 bases at J, with 10 bases between the two ends. The CDR3 DNA follows: TGCGCCAGCAGCGTAGGACAGACCTACGAGCAGTACTTC. As protein: CASSVGQTYEQYF. The full variable domain, its missing parts supplied by reference TRBV5-1 and TRBJ2-7, is KAGVTQTPRYLIKTRGQQVTLSCSPISGHRSVSWYQQTPGQGLQFLFEYFSETQRNKGNFPGRFSGRQFSNSRSEMNVSTLELGDSALYLCASSVGQTYEQYFGPGTRLTVT.

The chain couples TRBV21-1 to TRBJ1-2; the table's D gene call, TRBD1, was not cross checked with the DNA. TRBV21-1 is given as a pseudogene. The CDR3 has 15 amino acids. CDR3 bases: TGTGCCAGCAGCAAAGAGGATCAGGGGGCCTATGGCTACACCTTC. This translates into CASSKEDQGAYGYTF.

The chain uses TRBV18 and TRBJ2-2, with D perhaps TRBD1 (5 bases). Trimming stripped 0 bases from V and 2 bases from J, with 7 bases between. The CDR3 length is 15 residues. Germline V gives CDR1 KGHSH, CDR2 LQKENI. CDR3 sequence (DNA): TGTGCCAGCTCACCACCCAGGGAAAACACCGGGGAGCTGTTTTTT. It yields the protein CASSPPRENTGELFF.

The sample holds a few counts of this clone. The chain carries TRBV30 and TRBJ1-5; the D is unclear. CDR1 is GTSNPN and CDR2 is SVGIG in the germline V gene (reference sequence). V dropped 0 bases and J dropped 2 bases, with 11 bases sitting between them. The CDR3 extends over 15 amino acids. The CDR3 region has the DNA TGTGCCTGGAGTGTACGGGGTTGGGGCAATCAGCCCCAGCATTTT. It translates to CAWSVRGWGNQPQHF.

This sequence joins TRBV28 and TRBJ2-7, with D uncertain. The germline V and J ends were trimmed by 2 bases and 1 base, with 12 bases remaining between them. Germline values: CDR1 MDHEN, CDR2 SYDVKM. The CDR3 is made up of 15 amino acids. CDR3: CASSLPDTLSYEQYF. The CDR3 nucleotides are TGTGCCAGCAGTTTACCCGACACCCTGTCCTACGAGCAGTACTTC.

The V gene is TRBV28, the J gene TRBJ2-3; the match to TRBD2 covers 11 bases. CDR1 MDHEN and CDR2 SYDVKM come from the germline V gene. There are 17 residues in the CDR3. V was pared by 7 bases and J by 4 bases, with 13 bases of the junction left unmatched. CDR3 sequence: CASTLGGSGGASDTQYF. DNA of the CDR3: TGTGCCAGCACCCTCGGCGGTAGCGGGGGGGCCTCAGATACGCAGTATTTT. The full variable domain, completed using reference TRBV28 and TRBJ2-3, is DVKVTQSSRYLVKRTGEKVFLECVQDMDHENMFWYRQDPGLGLRLIYFSYDVKMKEKGDIPEGYSVSREKKERFSLILESASTNQTSMYLCASTLGGSGGASDTQYFGPGTRLTVL.

The chain joins TRBV19 to TRBJ2-3; D call uncertain. Looked up from germline, CDR1 is LNHDA and CDR2 is SQIVND (reference sequence). The CDR3 loop spans 15 amino acids. The V and J ends lost 5 bases and 3 bases respectively, with 15 bases between them. The CDR3 sequence: CASSPPVRGTDTQYF. In DNA form, the CDR3 reads TGTGCCAGTAGTCCCCCGGTCCGAGGTACAGATACGCAGTATTTT.

The chain carries TRBV4-3 and TRBJ2-5, with TRBD1 matching over 8 bases. CDR1 and CDR2 (germline): LGHNA, YSLEER. The CDR3 spans 13 residues. The trim removed 3 bases at V and 6 bases at J, leaving 3 bases unmatched. The chain's CDR3 is CASSQDRDKTQYF. The DNA of the CDR3 is TGCGCCAGCAGCCAGGACAGGGACAAGACCCAGTACTTC.

The table lists this clone with a few counts. The sample holds other DNA sequences that translate to the same CDR3. The gene calls are TRBV30 and TRBJ2-3; unclear D gene. The CDR3 consists of 13 residues. The V gene's germline CDR1 is GTSNPN and CDR2 SVGIG (reference sequence). V was shortened by 2 bases and J by 0 bases, with 6 bases between the two germline ends. The CDR3 DNA reads TGTGCCTGGAGTTCGCCTAGCACAGATACGCAGTATTTT. Residues: CAWSSPSTDTQYF. The full variable domain, in which reference TRBV30 and TRBJ2-3 provide the parts outside the CDR3, is SQTIHQWPATLVQPVGSPLSLECTVEGTSNPNLYWYRQAAGRGLQLLFYSVGIGQISSEVPQNLSASRPQDRQFILSSKKLLLSDSGFYLCAWSSPSTDTQYFGPGTRLTVL.

V usage is TRBV6-5 and J usage is TRBJ1-2; no clear D gene. V lost 5 bases and J 5 bases, leaving 12 bases between the germline ends. The CDR3 loop spans 13 amino acids. Germline V gene data show CDR1 as MNHEY and CDR2 as SVGAGI. CDR3 region: CASSASRGYGYTF. Written as DNA, the CDR3 is TGTGCCAGCAGTGCTTCACGGGGTTATGGCTACACCTTC.

The chain employs TRBV6-4 and TRBJ1-5, with D possibly TRBD1 on 5 matching bases. The V gene lost 0 bases and the J gene lost 9 bases, with 9 bases spanning the gap. Germline CDR1 MRHNA, CDR2 SNTAGT. The CDR3 loop spans 13 amino acids. CDR3 coding DNA: TGTGCCAGCAGTGACTCCCGGGGGTTGCCCCAGCATTTT. This sequence encodes CASSDSRGLPQHF.